These 16 T cell receptor beta chains originate from one sample sequenced in a study of tissue T cells after allogeneic stem cell transplantation. Produced via immunoSEQ multiplex PCR; TCRdb's table is partial and in-frame only. The table shows over 8,500 clones, with roughly 44% occurring only once. This sample's time point: mouse harvest day 7 after allogeneic transplant. Tail vein injection delivered 10^7 T-cell-depleted bone marrow cells and 10^6 splenic CD5+ T cells. Sequencing used skin. These receptor sequences come from a female BALB/c mouse given C57BL/6 T cells with graft-versus-host disease after an allogeneic hematopoietic cell transplant.

This clone came up a few times. Gene names and germline match the mouse. CDR3 DNA (partial): TGTGCCAGCTCGGGACAGAAGGTAGAGCAGTTC. Protein: CASSGQKVEQF. The complete CDR3 protein is CASSGQKVEQFF. The chain combines TRBV26 with TRBJ2-1; 7 nucleotides align to TRBD1. The read ends 1 residue before the CDR3 terminus; that terminus is restored from the germline J gene. V shed 8 bases and J 10 bases; nucleotides not matched to a gene: 8. The CDR3 spans 12 residues. Germline assignment: CDR1 KGHPV and CDR2 FQNQEV (reference sequence).

On this clone itself: The gene names here belong to mouse. The read terminates 1 residue before the CDR3 end, so the remaining end is supplied by the germline J gene. The chain employs TRBV3 and TRBJ2-7; 12 nucleotides align to TRBD2. The germline V gene encodes CDR1 SNHLY and CDR2 FYNGKV (reference sequence). Unmatched junction bases numbered 5, after V lost 5 bases and J lost 3 bases. The CDR3 is made up of 15 amino acids. This CDR3 reads CASSLRLGGRYEQYF. The sequenced CDR3 bases are TGTGCCAGCAGCCTCCGACTGGGGGGGCGCTATGAACAGTAC. Supplemented by reference TRBV3 and TRBJ2-7, the full variable domain reads GPKVLQIPSHQIIDMGQMVTLNCDPVSNHLYFYWYKQILGQQMEFLVNFYNGKVMEKSKLFKDQFSVERPDGSYFTLKIQPTALEDSAVYFCASSLRLGGRYEQYFGPGTRLTVL.

Details on this clone: Gene names denote mouse genes. The read stops 1 residue short of the end of the CDR3; the missing end is completed from the germline J gene. The rearrangement uses TRBV1 and TRBJ2-4, with TRBD2 as a possible D gene (6 bases). This CDR3 is 12 amino acids long. The germline V gene encodes CDR1 NSQYPW and CDR2 LRSPGD (reference sequence). Trimming left V 3 bases short and J 5 bases short, with 6 bases between. Partial CDR3 DNA: TGCACCTGCAGTGCGGGGGGAAACACCTTGTAC. This sequence encodes CTCSAGGNTLY. The whole CDR3 sequence reads CTCSAGGNTLYF.

Remarks on this clone: Genes and germline are mouse. The chain's CDR3 is CASSLEGASAETLYF. The CDR3 bases that were read are TGTGCAAGCAGCTTAGAGGGTGCTAGTGCAGAAACGCTGTAT. V usage is TRBV16 and J usage is TRBJ2-3; no definite D call. The sequenced fragment ends 1 residue before the CDR3 boundary, so the rest is inferred from the germline J gene. The V end lost 0 bases, the J end lost 0 bases, and 7 bases lay between the germline ends. Germline V CDR1 and CDR2: SGHSA, FRNQAP. This CDR3 is 15 amino acids long. The whole variable domain, remainder taken from reference TRBV16 and TRBJ2-3, is NAGVIQTPRHKVTGKGQEATLWCEPISGHSAVFWYRQTIVQGLEFLTYFRNQAPIDDSGMPKERFSAQMPNQSHSTLKIQSTQPQDSAVYLCASSLEGASAETLYFGSGTRLTVL.

Of note for this clone: The genes are named according to mouse. Sequencing ends 1 residue short of the CDR3 end; the germline J gene provides the rest. This rearrangement joins TRBV14 to TRBJ2-4; D is unresolved. Trimming pared 2 bases from V and 3 bases from J, leaving 4 bases between. The CDR3 totals 12 residues. The germline gives CDR1 SGHDT, CDR2 FRDEAV. The CDR3 here is CASSFGQNTLYF. Partial CDR3 DNA: TGTGCCAGCAGTTTTGGGCAAAACACCTTGTAC.

By sample fraction, this clone is medium-sized. These gene names are mouse names. The read is 1 residue too short to cover the CDR3 end, so that end is filled in from the germline J gene. The chain combines TRBV16 with TRBJ1-3; 8 nucleotides match TRBD1. The CDR3 is 16 residues long. Germline V lookup: CDR1 SGHSA, CDR2 FRNQAP. After removal of 0 bases from V and 1 base from J, the junction contained 2 bases not matched to a gene. CDR3 protein: CASSLEAGGSGNTLYF. The CDR3 DNA, read in part, is TGTGCAAGCAGCTTAGAAGCAGGGGGCTCTGGAAATACGCTCTAT.

By sample share, this clone is medium-sized (0.01 to 0.1%). The genes are named according to mouse. The read falls 1 residue short of the CDR3 end, and the missing part is taken from the germline J gene. The chain carries TRBV12-2 and TRBJ1-2, with TRBD1 matching over 10 bases. Trimming took 0 bases from V and 2 from J; bases not matched to a gene: 2. This CDR3 has 15 amino acids. Germline V gene lookup returns CDR1 SGHLS and CDR2 HYDKME. CDR3 region: CASSLETGGNSDYTF. The covered CDR3 bases are TGTGCCAGCTCTCTCGAGACAGGGGGCAACTCCGACTACACC.

A few counts support this clone. Mouse names are used for the genes. The CDR3 goes on 1 residue after the read ends, and that part is filled in from the germline J gene. This rearrangement joins TRBV13-3 to TRBJ1-2, with 9 positions matching TRBD1. The CDR3 has 15 residues. The V gene end was trimmed by 0 bases and the J gene end by 3 bases; junction bases not matched to a gene: 3. Germline CDR1 and CDR2: NNHDY and SYVADS. CDR3 DNA, as far as it was read: TGTGCCAGCAGTGATGCTAGGACAGGGGACTCCGACTACACC. Translating gives CASSDARTGDSDYT. Given in full, the CDR3 is CASSDARTGDSDYTF.

Regarding this clone: Mouse germline and gene names are used. Coverage ceases 1 residue before the CDR3 finishes, and the germline J gene fills in the end. This chain connects TRBV23 to TRBJ2-2; the D call TRBD2 from the table was never checked on the DNA. CDR3 size: 16 residues. Looked up from germline, CDR1 is KGHTA and CDR2 is FQNQQP. The part of the CDR3 DNA that was read is TGCTCCAGCAGTCGCATCTGGGGCCCAAACACCGGGCAGCTCTAC. Translated: CSSSRIWGPNTGQLY. The whole CDR3 sequence is CSSSRIWGPNTGQLYF.

About this clone itself: Gene names follow the mouse nomenclature. The read finishes 1 residue shy of the CDR3 end, and the germline J gene is used to complete it. The rearrangement links TRBV26 to TRBJ2-1, with 9 bases aligning to TRBD1. Trimming cost V 0 bases and J 6 bases; bases outside gene matches: 6. The CDR3 contains 16 residues. Germline CDR1 and CDR2: KGHPV and FQNQEV (reference sequence). The CDR3 sequence is CASSLSPGQGLAEQFF. The sequenced part of the CDR3 DNA is TGTGCCAGCAGTCTGTCACCGGGACAGGGTCTTGCTGAGCAGTTC.

A few counts support this clone. Gene and germline names: mouse. The read ends 1 residue early relative to the CDR3; the germline J gene fills the gap. The chain joins TRBV19 to TRBJ1-1; TRBD1 aligns across 12 bases. The germline V gene encodes CDR1 FNHDT and CDR2 SITEND (reference sequence). V lost 2 bases and J lost 3; bases outside the gene matches: 2. The CDR3 spans 15 residues. The CDR3 loop is CASSMWDRGHTEVFF. The CDR3 bases that were read are TGTGCCAGCAGTATGTGGGACAGGGGGCACACAGAAGTCTTC. The whole variable domain, filled in from reference TRBV19 and TRBJ1-1, reads GGIITQTPKFLIGQEGQKLTLKCQQNFNHDTMYWYRQDSGKGLRLIYYSITENDLQKGDLSEGYDASREKKSSFSLTVTSAQKNEMAVFLCASSMWDRGHTEVFFGKGTRLTVV.

As to this clone: Gene names refer to mouse genes. Read coverage stops 1 residue before the CDR3 terminus; the germline J gene supplies the remainder. V gene TRBV26 combines with J gene TRBJ1-1; tentative D call: TRBD1 (6 bases). CDR1 and CDR2 (germline): KGHPV, FQNQEV (reference sequence). The CDR3 has 13 residues. The V and J ends lost 4 bases and 0 bases respectively, with 6 bases between them. Incomplete CDR3 DNA: TGTGCCAGCAGTCAGGGGGAGAACACAGAAGTCTTC. Protein sequence: CASSQGENTEVF. The whole CDR3 protein is CASSQGENTEVFF.

For this clone: Genes and germline are mouse. The sequence runs out 1 residue before the end of the CDR3; the remainder is reconstructed from the germline J gene. The chain couples TRBV23 to TRBJ2-4; the table calls TRBD1, which could not be checked here. The CDR3 totals 12 residues. From germline, CDR1 is KGHTA and CDR2 FQNQQP. CDR3 bases read: TGCTCCAGCAGTCAATCGGACAAGACCTTGTAC. This sequence encodes CSSSQSDKTLY. The CDR3 in full is CSSSQSDKTLYF.

Remarks on this clone: Gene names follow the mouse nomenclature. The DNA ends 1 residue before the CDR3 does, and the rest of the CDR3 is filled in from the germline J gene. This chain connects TRBV20 to TRBJ1-2; D may be TRBD1 (6 bases). Germline V gene lookup returns CDR1 GFQATS and CDR2 STVNSAI. V was trimmed by 3 bases and J by 0 bases, leaving 8 bases between them. This CDR3 region has 13 residues. The CDR3 here is CGASRTANSDYTF. The CDR3 DNA, read in part, is TGTGGTGCTAGTCGGACAGCAAACTCCGACTACACC.

In regard to this clone: Gene names and germline match the mouse. The read gets to within 1 residue of the CDR3 end, and the germline J gene fills in the rest. J is TRBJ2-5 and V is TRBV23; TRBD1, the table's D call, lacks a check against the DNA. Germline CDR1 reads KGHTA; CDR2 reads FQNQQP. The CDR3 loop spans 13 amino acids. Partial CDR3 DNA: TGCTCCAGCAGTCGGGGACATCAAGACACCCAGTAC. It codes for CSSSRGHQDTQY. The whole CDR3 sequence is CSSSRGHQDTQYF.

Concerning this clone itself: Mouse gene names apply. The DNA ends 1 residue before the CDR3 does, and the rest of the CDR3 is filled in from the germline J gene. V gene TRBV3 combines with J gene TRBJ2-5; D uncertain. The CDR3 is 13 amino acids. Looked up from germline, CDR1 is SNHLY and CDR2 is FYNGKV (reference sequence). Trimming left V 2 bases short and J 0 bases short, with 3 bases between. Partial CDR3 DNA: TGTGCCAGCAGCTTACCTAACCAAGACACCCAGTAC. This codes for CASSLPNQDTQY. The CDR3 as a whole reads CASSLPNQDTQYF.